What follows are 10 T cell receptor beta chains derived from one specimen sequenced in a study of cytomegalovirus exposure and HLA in healthy donors. The PCR used 60 Vbeta and 13 Jbeta primers. Some clones are missing from TCRdb's copy, which holds only in-frame ones; the method was immunoSEQ multiplex PCR. The sample lists roughly 200,000 clones; 75% to 80% were seen once. The sample consisted of PBMCs. Source of these receptors: a woman in her twenties or thirties in good health and CMV-seropositive.

This chain uses TRBV7-8 with TRBJ1-2; TRBD1 matches 7 bases. This CDR3 has 15 amino acids. CDR1 SGHVS and CDR2 FQNEAQ come from the germline V gene. V dropped 1 base and J dropped 5; count of bases not matched to a gene: 7. CDR3 sequence: CASSLGRDSFYGYTF. CDR3 nucleotide sequence: TGTGCCAGCAGCTTAGGCCGGGACAGTTTTTATGGCTACACCTTC.

A word on this clone: An end of the junction does not agree with germline; a read error may underlie this. CDR3: CASSSPRRLDF. The CDR3 nucleotides are TGTGCCAGCAGTTCCCCCCGTCGACTGGACTTC. The rearrangement uses TRBV28 and TRBJ2-5, with D uncertain. CDR1 and CDR2 from the germline V gene are MDHEN and SYDVKM. This CDR3 has 11 amino acids.

The CDR3 region has the DNA TGTGCCAGCAGTTTACTAGCGGGAGGTACCGGGGAGCTGTTTTTT. Its protein is CASSLLAGGTGELFF. The chain combines TRBV28 with TRBJ2-2, with 11 bases fitting TRBD2. V lost 2 bases, J lost 5 bases, and 1 base stayed unmatched. CDR3 length: 15 amino acids. Germline CDR1 reads MDHEN; CDR2 reads SYDVKM.

V is TRBV6-4 and J is TRBJ1-6; D not certain. CDR3 length equals 14 residues. CDR1 is MRHNA and CDR2 is SNTAGT in the germline V gene. Trimming took 6 bases from V and 9 from J, leaving 15 bases between them. The CDR3 DNA follows: TGTGCCAGCAGCGCCCAGGCCGTCGGTTCACCCCTCCACTTT. It translates to CASSAQAVGSPLHF.

This clone was observed a handful of times. The V gene is TRBV5-1, the J gene TRBJ1-5; 7 nucleotides align to TRBD1. CDR1 and CDR2 (germline): SGHRS, YFSETQ. The ends lost 4 bases at V and 0 bases at J; junction bases unmatched: 4. CDR3 size: 15 residues. CDR3 coding DNA: TGCGCCAGCAGCGCCACAGGGGATAGCAATCAGCCCCAGCATTTT. The encoded protein is CASSATGDSNQPQHF.

This sequence joins TRBV28 and TRBJ2-1; 9 bases fit TRBD2. The V gene end was trimmed by 3 bases and the J gene end by 1 base; junction bases not matched to a gene: 1. Per germline, CDR1 MDHEN and CDR2 SYDVKM. This CDR3 contains 15 residues. CDR3 protein: CASSFLAGSYNEQFF. CDR3 DNA sequence: TGTGCCAGCAGTTTTCTAGCGGGGTCCTACAATGAGCAGTTCTTC.

The chain joins TRBV4-1 to TRBJ2-1, with D perhaps matching TRBD2 (6 bases). Looked up from germline, CDR1 is MGHRA and CDR2 is YSYEKL. This CDR3 is built from 17 residues. V lost 5 bases to trimming and J lost 2 bases, with 19 bases between them. The CDR3 spells CASSGQAGSRTYNEQFF. The CDR3 DNA follows: TGCGCCAGCAGCGGGCAGGCGGGGTCAAGGACCTACAATGAGCAGTTCTTC.

This chain links TRBV2 with TRBJ1-4, with D perhaps matching TRBD1 (5 bases). Trimming cost V 4 bases and J 4 bases, with 16 bases left between them. Germline assignment: CDR1 SNHLY and CDR2 FYNNEI. The CDR3 runs to 16 residues. CDR3 sequence: CASSVQGEGLNEKLFF. The CDR3 coding sequence is TGTGCCAGCAGTGTTCAGGGTGAAGGCCTTAATGAAAAACTGTTTTTT.

The chain couples TRBV9 to TRBJ2-5, with a tentative D call TRBD1 (6 bases). CDR1 and CDR2 (germline): SGDLS, YYNGEE. The CDR3 is 14 amino acids. The ends were cut back, 3 bases at V and 4 bases at J, with 13 bases in the middle. In DNA form, the CDR3 reads TGTGCCAGCAGCGAGACAGGTTGGGGAGAGACCCAGTACTTC. It codes for CASSETGWGETQYF.

The chain employs TRBV9 and TRBJ2-6, with D possibly matching TRBD1 (6 bases). V gave up 0 bases and J gave up 0 bases, with 13 bases separating them. The germline gives CDR1 SGDLS, CDR2 YYNGEE. The CDR3 has 18 residues. The CDR3: CASSVAGVHDSGANVLTF. In DNA form, the CDR3 reads TGTGCCAGCAGCGTAGCAGGGGTCCACGACTCTGGGGCCAACGTCCTGACTTTC. Full variable domain (missing parts from reference TRBV9 and TRBJ2-6): DSGVTQTPKHLITATGQRVTLRCSPRSGDLSVYWYQQSLDQGLQFLIQYYNGEERAKGNILERFSAQQFPDLHSELNLSSLELGDSALYFCASSVAGVHDSGANVLTFGAGSRLTVL.